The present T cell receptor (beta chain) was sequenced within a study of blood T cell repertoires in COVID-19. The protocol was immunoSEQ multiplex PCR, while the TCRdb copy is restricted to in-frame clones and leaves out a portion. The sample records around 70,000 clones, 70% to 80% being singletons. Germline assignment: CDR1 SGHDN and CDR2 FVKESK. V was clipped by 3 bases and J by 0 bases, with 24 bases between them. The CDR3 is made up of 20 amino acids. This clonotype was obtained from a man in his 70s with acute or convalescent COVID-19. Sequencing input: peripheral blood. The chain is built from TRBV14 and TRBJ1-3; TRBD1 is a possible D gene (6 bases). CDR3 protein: CASSHLGQGRDPSSGNTIYF. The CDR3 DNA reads TGTGCCAGCAGCCATTTGGGCCAGGGGAGAGATCCGAGCTCTGGAAACACCATATATTTT. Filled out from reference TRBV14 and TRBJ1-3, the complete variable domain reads EAGVTQFPSHSVIEKGQTVTLRCDPISGHDNLYWYRRVMGKEIKFLLHFVKESKQDESGMPNNRFLAERTGGTYSTLKVQPAELEDSGVYFCASSHLGQGRDPSSGNTIYFGEGSWLTVV.